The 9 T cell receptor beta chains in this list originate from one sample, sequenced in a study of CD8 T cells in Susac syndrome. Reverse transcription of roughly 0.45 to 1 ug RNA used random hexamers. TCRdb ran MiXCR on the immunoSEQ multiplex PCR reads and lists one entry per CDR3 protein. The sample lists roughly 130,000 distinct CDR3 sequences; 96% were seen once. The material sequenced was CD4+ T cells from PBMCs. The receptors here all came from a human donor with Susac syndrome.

The CDR3 region has the DNA TGTGCCAGCAGCGGACGGGGCCTCGGCGAGCAGTACTTC. Residues: CASSGRGLGEQYF. V and J are TRBV9 and TRBJ2-7; D may correspond to TRBD1 or TRBD2 (5 bases each). Germline V gives CDR1 SGDLS, CDR2 YYNGEE. The CDR3 covers 13 residues. V was clipped by 3 bases and J by 6 bases, with 13 bases between them.

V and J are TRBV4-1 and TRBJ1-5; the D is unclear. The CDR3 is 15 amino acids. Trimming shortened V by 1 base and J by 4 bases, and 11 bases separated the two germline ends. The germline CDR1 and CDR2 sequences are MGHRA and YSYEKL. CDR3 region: CASSQVVTENQPQHF. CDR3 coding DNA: TGCGCCAGCAGCCAAGTTGTAACCGAGAATCAGCCCCAGCATTTT.

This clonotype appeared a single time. CDR3 region: CASSSTSGRAKNIQYF. CDR3 nucleotides: TGTGCCAGCAGCTCCACTAGCGGGAGGGCCAAAAACATTCAGTACTTC. This sequence joins TRBV7-2 and TRBJ2-4; 12 bases are a match to TRBD2. In germline, CDR1 is SGHTA, CDR2 FQGNSA. The junction had 2 bases not matched to a gene; V was cut back by 4 bases and J by 1 base. This CDR3 has 16 residues.

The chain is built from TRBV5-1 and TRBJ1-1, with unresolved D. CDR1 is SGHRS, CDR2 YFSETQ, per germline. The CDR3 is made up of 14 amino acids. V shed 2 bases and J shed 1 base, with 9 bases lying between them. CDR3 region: CASSFWGTNTEAFF. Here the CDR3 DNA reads TGCGCCAGCAGCTTTTGGGGAACGAACACTGAAGCTTTCTTT.

DNA for the CDR3: TGTGCCAGCAGCTTAAGGGCTACGACTAGCGGGACTCAAGAGACCCAGTACTTC. Translation gives CASSLRATTSGTQETQYF. J is TRBJ2-5 and V is TRBV7-9; TRBD2 matches 11 bases. Germline-derived CDR1 and CDR2 are SEHNR and FQNEAQ (reference sequence). Trimming cost V 2 bases and J 2 bases; bases outside gene matches: 10. The CDR3 totals 18 residues.

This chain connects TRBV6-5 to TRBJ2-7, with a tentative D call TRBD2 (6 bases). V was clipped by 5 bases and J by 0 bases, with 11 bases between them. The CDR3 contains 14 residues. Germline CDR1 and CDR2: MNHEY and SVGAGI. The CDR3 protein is CASSPMDYSYEQYF. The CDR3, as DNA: TGTGCCAGCAGTCCTATGGACTACTCCTACGAGCAGTACTTC.

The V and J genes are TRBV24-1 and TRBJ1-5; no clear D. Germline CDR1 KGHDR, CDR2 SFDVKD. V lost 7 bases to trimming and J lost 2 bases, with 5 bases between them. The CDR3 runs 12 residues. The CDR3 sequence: CATSQGNQPQHF. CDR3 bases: TGTGCCACCAGCCAGGGCAATCAGCCCCAGCATTTT.

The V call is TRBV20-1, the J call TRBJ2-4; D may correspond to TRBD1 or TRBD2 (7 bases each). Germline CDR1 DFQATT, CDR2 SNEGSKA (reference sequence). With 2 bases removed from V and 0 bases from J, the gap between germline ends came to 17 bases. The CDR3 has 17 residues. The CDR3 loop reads CSARSDREGLAKNIQYF. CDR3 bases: TGCAGTGCTAGATCTGACAGGGAGGGGTTAGCCAAAAACATTCAGTACTTC.

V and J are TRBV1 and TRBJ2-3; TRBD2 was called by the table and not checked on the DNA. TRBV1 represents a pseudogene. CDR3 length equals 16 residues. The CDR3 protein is CTSSPRTSGTTDTQYF. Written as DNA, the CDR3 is TGCACCAGCAGCCCTAGGACTAGCGGGACCACAGATACGCAGTATTTT.